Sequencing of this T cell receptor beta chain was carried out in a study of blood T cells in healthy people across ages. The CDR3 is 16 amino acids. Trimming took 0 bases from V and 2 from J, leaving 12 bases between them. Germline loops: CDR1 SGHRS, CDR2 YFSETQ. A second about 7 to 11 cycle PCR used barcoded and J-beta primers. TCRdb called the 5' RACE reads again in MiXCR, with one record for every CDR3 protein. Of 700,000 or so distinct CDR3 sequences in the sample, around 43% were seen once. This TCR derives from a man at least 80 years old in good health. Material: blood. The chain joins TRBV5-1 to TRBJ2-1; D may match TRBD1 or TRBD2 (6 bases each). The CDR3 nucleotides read TGCGCCAGCAGCTTGGCCGAGGGGGGCCCCTACAATGAGCAGTTCTTC. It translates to CASSLAEGGPYNEQFF.